This TCR beta chain was sequenced in a study of blood T cell repertoires in COVID-19. The assay was immunoSEQ multiplex PCR, and TCRdb's table has in-frame clones only and misses some. This sample yields around 280,000 clones, of which around four fifths are seen a single time; approximately 4.1% belongs to the top ten. Germline loops: CDR1 WNHNN, CDR2 SYGVQD (reference sequence). The CDR3 has 19 residues. J gave up 6 bases and V 7 bases, and 17 bases lay outside the gene matches. This chain links TRBV10-1 with TRBJ2-2; 13 bases line up with TRBD2. Sequenced material: peripheral blood. The sequence was obtained from a woman aged 45-59 years with active or convalescent COVID-19. The CDR3 DNA reads as TGCGCCAGCACCCGGCGCGGGACTAGCGGGATTGTAACTTCCGGGGAGCTGTTTTTT. Its translation is CASTRRGTSGIVTSGELFF.